This is a list of T cell receptor beta chains from one sample in a study of patients and donors after allogeneic stem cell transplantation. Via MiXCR, TCRdb re-called the RT-PCR reads, giving one row per CDR3 protein. The table includes more than 850,000 distinct CDR3 sequences, under 20% detected once. Specimen: blood, either unsorted or a sorted T cell fraction (not recorded which). These receptor sequences come from a human donor who was either an allogeneic HSCT recipient or a stem cell or donor lymphocyte infusion donor (not recorded which). It is not recorded whose cells these are; they may come from a transplant donor. CDR3s include the opening cysteine and the closing phenylalanine or tryptophan. D genes are given only for firm matches. Size is stated for part of the rows, as once, few or many counts, or as a class when the clone is expanded.

V gene	D gene	CDR3 length	clone size	J gene	CDR3 DNA	CDR3 protein
TRBV6-5	-	16	few	TRBJ1-1	TGTGCCAGCAGTTACTCTTCCGACCTCATGAACACTGAAGCTTTCTTT	CASSYSSDLMNTEAFF
TRBV19	-	14	few	TRBJ1-2	TGTGCCAGTAGTTCCGACAGGAATATCGATGGCTACACCTTC	CASSSDRNIDGYTF
TRBV4-2	TRBD2	18	many	TRBJ2-1	TGTGCCAGCAGCCAAGAAGGAGGACTAGCGGGGGGAGGGCCTGAGCAGTTCTTC	CASSQEGGLAGGGPEQFF
TRBV11-2	TRBD2	21	-	TRBJ2-1	TGTGCCAGCAGCTTTCCACATCCGGGACTAGCGGGGGGGCGCTCCTACAATGAGCAGTTCTTC	CASSFPHPGLAGGRSYNEQFF
TRBV12-3/TRBV12-4	-	16	many	TRBJ1-1	TGTGCCAGCAGTTTAGCGTCGGGTAGGGGGAGGACTGAAGCTTTCTTT	CASSLASGRGRTEAFF
TRBV12-3/TRBV12-4	TRBD2	16	few	TRBJ2-3	TGTGCCAGCACCCCTGTATCAGCGGGAGCCAGGGATACGCAGTATTTT	CASTPVSAGARDTQYF
TRBV5-1	-	13	-	TRBJ1-1	TGCGCCAGCGGATACAGGGTGGGCACTGAAGCTTTCTTT	CASGYRVGTEAFF
TRBV5-6	TRBD2	16	-	TRBJ2-7	TGTGCCAGCAGCTTGGGAACTAGCGGGGGAACCTACGAGCAGTACTTC	CASSLGTSGGTYEQYF
TRBV6-5	TRBD2	14	-	TRBJ2-7	TGTGCCAGCAGTTGGGTTGGGGGGGGTCGGGAGCAGTACTTC	CASSWVGGGREQYF
TRBV12-3/TRBV12-4	-	15	-	TRBJ2-6	TGTGCCAGCAGTCCACCTCTAGCTGGGGCCAACGTCCTGACTTTC	CASSPPLAGANVLTF
TRBV6-1	-	18	few	TRBJ2-7	TGTGCCAGCAGAAGTCCGGGGCAGGGAAAAACAAGCTCCTACGAGCAGTACTTC	CASRSPGQGKTSSYEQYF
TRBV5-1	-	14	-	TRBJ2-3	TGCGCCAGCAGCCTGGGTAATTCCGCAGATACGCAGTATTTT	CASSLGNSADTQYF
TRBV10-3	TRBD2	14	few	TRBJ2-2	TGTGCCATCACGGGAGGGCCGAGTACCGGGGAGCTGTTTTTT	CAITGGPSTGELFF
TRBV9	-	15	few	TRBJ2-2	TGTGCCAGCAGCGTAGATCCTGGGGCCGGCGGGGAGCTGTTTTTT	CASSVDPGAGGELFF
TRBV6-1	-	15	-	TRBJ1-4	TGTGCCAGCAGTGAAATCGGGAGCCGGGGTGAAAAACTGTTTTTT	CASSEIGSRGEKLFF
TRBV6-6	TRBD1	13	few	TRBJ1-2	TGTGCCAGCAGCCCGACAGGGCAGCGAGGCTACACCTTC	CASSPTGQRGYTF
TRBV19	-	14	once	TRBJ2-7	TGTGCCAGTAGTATCGCGGCAGGGCGACACGAGCAGTACTTC	CASSIAAGRHEQYF
TRBV4-2	-	18	many	TRBJ1-5	TGTGCCAGCAGCCAAGAGGGCCCCTCTGGGGCGGGCAATCAGCCCCAGCATTTT	CASSQEGPSGAGNQPQHF
TRBV24-1	-	14	-	TRBJ1-2	TGTGCCACCAGTGATTTATCTCAGGGGAATGGCTACACCTTC	CATSDLSQGNGYTF
TRBV5-1	-	12	-	TRBJ2-4	TGCGCCAGCAGTAGAGATGGCCTTTTGGAGTACTTC	CASSRDGLLEYF
TRBV20-1	TRBD1	14	few	TRBJ2-3	TGCAGTGCTCAGCCAGGGGGCGTTCCAGATACGCAGTATTTT	CSAQPGGVPDTQYF
TRBV10-3	-	16	many	TRBJ2-7	TGTGCCATCAGTGAGTCCCGGGGCCGACCCCTTTACGAGCAGTACTTC	CAISESRGRPLYEQYF
TRBV5-1	-	15	few	TRBJ2-5	TGCGCCAGCAGCTTGGAGGCGGGGGCGTGGGAGACCCAGTACTTC	CASSLEAGAWETQYF
TRBV29-1	-	15	few	TRBJ2-3	TGCAGCGTTGGGGATAACAGGGGAGGGACAGATACGCAGTATTTT	CSVGDNRGGTDTQYF
TRBV12-3/TRBV12-4	-	16	-	TRBJ1-4	TGTGCCAGCAGTTTTCTGGTGGGGTGGACTAATGAAAAACTGTTTTTT	CASSFLVGWTNEKLFF
TRBV20-1	-	13	few	TRBJ2-7	TGCAGTGCTACCTCGGGCCCTCGGGGCGAGCAGTACTTC	CSATSGPRGEQYF
TRBV19	TRBD2	14	few	TRBJ2-7	TGTGCCAGTAGGGACGGGGGGAGCTCCTACGAGCAGTACTTC	CASRDGGSSYEQYF
TRBV28	-	14	-	TRBJ2-3	TGTGCCAGCAGTCTCCCCTTTTTCACAGATACGCAGTATTTT	CASSLPFFTDTQYF
TRBV20-1	TRBD2	14	many	TRBJ2-3	TGCAGTGCTATACATAGCGGGAGGGCGGATACGCAGTATTTT	CSAIHSGRADTQYF
TRBV4-1	-	17	few	TRBJ2-2	TGCGCCAGCAGCCAAGATCGGGGGACAGCGAACACCGGGGAGCTGTTTTTT	CASSQDRGTANTGELFF
TRBV12-5	TRBD2	16	few	TRBJ2-4	TGTGCTAGTGGTATCGGGACTAGCGGAGCCAAAAACATTCAGTACTTC	CASGIGTSGAKNIQYF
TRBV5-1	TRBD1	15	few	TRBJ1-1	TGCGCCAGCAGCTCGAACCTGGCAGGGGGAACTGAAGCTTTCTTT	CASSSNLAGGTEAFF
TRBV18	-	15	-	TRBJ2-7	TGTGCCAGCTCACCTCCGGGACCCGGAGGATACGAGCAGTACTTC	CASSPPGPGGYEQYF
TRBV27	-	13	-	TRBJ1-5	TGTGCCAGCAGTTATGGGACGAATCAGCCCCAGCATTTT	CASSYGTNQPQHF
TRBV4-2	TRBD2	14	-	TRBJ2-1	TGTGCCAGCACCACTTGGCTAGCGGGAGGTGAGCAGTTCTTC	CASTTWLAGGEQFF
TRBV20-1	-	14	few	TRBJ1-5	TGCAGTGCTATCCTTAGGGGGGGCAATCAGCCCCAGCATTTT	CSAILRGGNQPQHF
TRBV12-5	TRBD1	12	few	TRBJ1-6	TGTGGGGCAGGGACAGCAGATTCACCCCTCCACTTT	CGAGTADSPLHF
TRBV12-3/TRBV12-4	TRBD1	12	-	TRBJ2-1	TGTGCCAGCAGAAACAGGGGAAATGAGCAGTTCTTC	CASRNRGNEQFF
TRBV5-1	-	13	-	TRBJ1-4	TGCGCCAGCAGCTTGGAAACCGGGACCCCACTGTTTTTT	CASSLETGTPLFF
TRBV20-1	TRBD2	15	-	TRBJ2-2	TGCAGTGCTAGAGTTGCGGGGGGACACACCGGGGAGCTGTTTTTT	CSARVAGGHTGELFF
TRBV12-3/TRBV12-4	-	15	-	TRBJ1-5	TGTGCCAGCAGTTATACAGGGTGGGGCAATCAGCCCCAGCATTTT	CASSYTGWGNQPQHF
TRBV20-1	TRBD1	13	few	TRBJ2-4	TGCAGTGCTACGGGACAGTCCAAAAACATTCAGTACTTC	CSATGQSKNIQYF
TRBV4-3	TRBD2	16	few	TRBJ2-7	TGCGCCAGCAGCCAAGATTGGCCTAGCGGCCTCTACGAGCAGTACTTC	CASSQDWPSGLYEQYF
TRBV12-3/TRBV12-4	-	14	many	TRBJ1-1	TGTGCCAGCAGTGTCCGGGGCAGTCCTCGATGGGCTTTCTTT	CASSVRGSPRWAFF
TRBV2	-	13	-	TRBJ1-2	TGTGCCAGCAGTGTAGGCAGGGACTATGGCTACACCTTC	CASSVGRDYGYTF
TRBV5-6	-	12	few	TRBJ2-1	TGTGCCAGCAGCTTTACGGGGCCTGAGCAGTTCTTC	CASSFTGPEQFF
TRBV20-1	TRBD1	12	-	TRBJ2-1	TGCAGTGCTACAGCAACAGGGGTCGAGCAGTTCTTC	CSATATGVEQFF
TRBV5-1	-	15	few	TRBJ2-1	TGCGCCAGCAGCTGGGGGCTAGCGGATTACAATGAGCAGTTCTTC	CASSWGLADYNEQFF
TRBV12-3/TRBV12-4	-	15	few	TRBJ1-6	TGTGCCAGCAGTTTGGGCAGGGCCTATAATTCACCCCTCCACTTT	CASSLGRAYNSPLHF
TRBV3-1	-	15	-	TRBJ2-3	TGTGCCAGCAGCCAAGAGAGCACAGACACAGATACGCAGTATTTT	CASSQESTDTDTQYF
TRBV25-1	-	13	-	TRBJ2-7	TGTGCCAGCAGTGAGTATGGTCGCTACGAGCAGTACTTC	CASSEYGRYEQYF
TRBV27	-	11	-	TRBJ2-7	TGTGCAACTCGTCGATTCTACGAGCAGTACTTC	CATRRFYEQYF
TRBV4-3	-	16	-	TRBJ2-1	TGCGCCAGCAGCCTAACCCCGGGGACACTTAACAATGAGCAGTTCTTC	CASSLTPGTLNNEQFF
TRBV15	TRBD1	16	-	TRBJ2-1	TGTGCCACCAGCAGCCATCCGGGACAGGGGGCTTATGAGCAGTTCTTC	CATSSHPGQGAYEQFF
TRBV5-1	-	13	-	TRBJ1-2	TGCGCCAGCGGGACGGACTTTCCGTCGGGCTACACCTTC	CASGTDFPSGYTF
TRBV20-1	TRBD1	13	-	TRBJ2-1	TGCAGTGCCCCGGGACAGGGGTGGGATGAGCAGTTCTTC	CSAPGQGWDEQFF
TRBV10-3	-	18	few	TRBJ2-1	TGTGCCATCAGTGGGATTGTGCGGACAGAGAGCCCATACAATGAGCAGTTCTTC	CAISGIVRTESPYNEQFF
TRBV14	-	15	few	TRBJ2-1	TGTGCCAGCAGCGAGACAGGAGGGCCCTACAATGAGCAGTTCTTC	CASSETGGPYNEQFF
TRBV29-1	-	12	-	TRBJ2-2	TGCAGCGTGATCCGGGCCACCGGGGAGCTGTTTTTT	CSVIRATGELFF